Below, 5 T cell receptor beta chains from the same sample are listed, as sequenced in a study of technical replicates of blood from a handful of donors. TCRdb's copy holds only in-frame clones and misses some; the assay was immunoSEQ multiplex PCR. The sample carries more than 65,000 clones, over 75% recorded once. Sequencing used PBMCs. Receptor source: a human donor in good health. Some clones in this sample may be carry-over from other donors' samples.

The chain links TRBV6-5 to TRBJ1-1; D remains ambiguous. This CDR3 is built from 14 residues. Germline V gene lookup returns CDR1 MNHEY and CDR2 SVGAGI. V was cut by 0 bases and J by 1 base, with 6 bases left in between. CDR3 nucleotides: TGTGCCAGCAGTTACTCCGGAGAGAACACTGAAGCTTTCTTT. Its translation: CASSYSGENTEAFF.

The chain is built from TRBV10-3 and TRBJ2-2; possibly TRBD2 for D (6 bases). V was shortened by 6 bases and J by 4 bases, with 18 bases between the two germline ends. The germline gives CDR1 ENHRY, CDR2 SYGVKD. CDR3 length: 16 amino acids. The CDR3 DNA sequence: TGTGCCATCAGGGGTGGCGGGACCGGAGGCACCGGGGAGCTGTTTTTT. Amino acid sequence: CAIRGGGTGGTGELFF.

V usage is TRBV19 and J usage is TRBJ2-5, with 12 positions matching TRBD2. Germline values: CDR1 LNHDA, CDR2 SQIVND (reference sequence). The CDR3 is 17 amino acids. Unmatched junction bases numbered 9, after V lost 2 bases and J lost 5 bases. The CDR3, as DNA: TGTGCCAGTAGTATAAGTAAGACTAGCGGGAGATCTGAGACCCAGTACTTC. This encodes CASSISKTSGRSETQYF.

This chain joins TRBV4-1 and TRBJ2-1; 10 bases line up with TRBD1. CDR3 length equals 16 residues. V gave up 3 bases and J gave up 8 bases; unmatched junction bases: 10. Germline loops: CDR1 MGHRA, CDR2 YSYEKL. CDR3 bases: TGCGCCAGCAGCCAGGAACCCGGGACAGGGGTTCATGAGCAGTTCTTC. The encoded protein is CASSQEPGTGVHEQFF.

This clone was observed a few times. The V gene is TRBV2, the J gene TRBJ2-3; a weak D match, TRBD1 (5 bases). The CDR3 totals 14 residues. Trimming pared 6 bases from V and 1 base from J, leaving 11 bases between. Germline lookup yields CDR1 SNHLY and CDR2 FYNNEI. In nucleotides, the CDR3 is TGTGCCAGCAGAGATCTAGGGGGCACAGATACGCAGTATTTT. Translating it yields CASRDLGGTDTQYF.